These T cell receptor beta chains were read from a single sample in a study of blood T cell repertoires in COVID-19. Profiled with immunoSEQ multiplex PCR; TCRdb holds only in-frame clones, not every one. The table has over 200,000 clones, roughly 86% seen once. Sequencing was performed on peripheral blood. These receptor sequences come from a man aged 40-49 years who had recovered from COVID-19. Both conserved end residues are part of each CDR3. D genes are given only for firm matches. Not every row has a clone size; where given, it reads once, few, many or a size class.

TRBV5-1	NA	15	TRBD2	TRBJ2-3	CASSYGLAGSDTQYF	TGCGCCAGCAGTTATGGACTAGCGGGGTCAGATACGCAGTATTTT
TRBV2	NA	13	NA	TRBJ2-1	CASKLSSYNEQFF	TGTGCCAGCAAGTTGTCGAGCTACAATGAGCAGTTCTTC
TRBV5-4	few	15	TRBD1	TRBJ1-1	CASSSGQGYDTEAFF	TGTGCCAGCAGCTCCGGACAGGGTTATGACACTGAAGCTTTCTTT
TRBV5-1	NA	13	NA	TRBJ1-2	CASSLRQAHGYTF	TGCGCCAGCAGCTTGAGACAGGCCCATGGCTACACCTTC
TRBV14	NA	17	TRBD2	TRBJ2-3	CASSQGILAGVRDTQYF	TGTGCCAGCAGCCAAGGAATACTAGCGGGAGTCAGGGATACGCAGTATTTT
TRBV27	NA	15	NA	TRBJ1-5	CASSLQGLGNQPQHF	TGTGCCAGCAGCCTACAGGGATTAGGCAATCAGCCCCAGCATTTT
TRBV19	NA	15	TRBD1	TRBJ1-2	CASSIPGGATYGYTF	TGTGCCAGTAGTATACCAGGGGGTGCAACCTATGGCTACACCTTC
TRBV9	NA	17	TRBD2	TRBJ2-1	CASSSNPTSGGENEQFF	TGTGCCAGCAGCTCGAACCCGACTAGCGGGGGGGAAAATGAGCAGTTCTTC
TRBV7-9	NA	16	TRBD1	TRBJ2-3	CASSSTGTEWADTQYF	TGTGCCAGCAGCTCCACAGGGACAGAGTGGGCAGATACGCAGTATTTT
TRBV10-1	NA	15	NA	TRBJ2-5	CASTAQGSYQETQYF	TGCGCCAGCACCGCCCAGGGGTCCTACCAAGAGACCCAGTACTTC
TRBV9	NA	16	NA	TRBJ1-1	CASSVSSAGMNTEAFF	TGTGCCAGCAGCGTATCGTCCGCGGGAATGAACACTGAAGCTTTCTTT
TRBV18	NA	12	TRBD1	TRBJ1-1	CASSQGAGGAFF	TGTGCCAGCTCTCAGGGGGCTGGTGGAGCTTTCTTT
TRBV25-1	NA	11	NA	TRBJ2-6	CASSSDIVLTF	TGTGCCAGCAGTTCGGACATCGTCCTGACTTTC
TRBV9	NA	17	TRBD2	TRBJ2-3	CASSVFPSGSSTDTQYF	TGTGCCAGCAGCGTATTTCCTAGCGGGAGCAGCACAGATACGCAGTATTTT
TRBV11-3	NA	15	TRBD1	TRBJ2-5	CASSQGQGREETQYF	TGTGCCAGCAGCCAAGGACAGGGGAGGGAAGAGACCCAGTACTTC
TRBV19	NA	12	NA	TRBJ1-5	CASSIPPEPQHF	TGTGCCAGTAGTATTCCTCCGGAGCCCCAGCATTTT
TRBV2	NA	14	NA	TRBJ1-2	CASSEARGAYGYTF	TGTGCCAGCAGTGAAGCGCGGGGGGCATATGGCTACACCTTC
TRBV7-9	NA	14	TRBD2	TRBJ2-5	CASSLPSGQETQYF	TGTGCCAGCAGCCTACCTAGCGGGCAAGAGACCCAGTACTTC
TRBV5-1	NA	15	NA	TRBJ2-7	CASSLKTGTVNEQYF	TGCGCCAGCAGCTTAAAGACAGGGACTGTGAACGAGCAGTACTTC
TRBV21-1	NA	17	NA	TRBJ1-6	CASSKREDRGNNSPLHF	TGTGCCAGCAGCAAGAGGGAAGACAGGGGGAATAATTCACCCCTCCACTTT
TRBV6-5	NA	13	NA	TRBJ2-7	CASSPRQAYEQYF	TGTGCCAGCAGTCCTAGACAGGCCTACGAGCAGTACTTC
TRBV27	NA	15	TRBD2	TRBJ2-2	CASTFSGPNTGELFF	TGTGCCAGCACTTTTAGCGGGCCCAACACCGGGGAGCTGTTTTTT
TRBV9	once	13	NA	TRBJ2-1	CASAGSNYNEQFF	TGTGCCAGCGCGGGTAGTAATTACAATGAGCAGTTCTTC
TRBV27	NA	11	NA	TRBJ2-5	CASGRLETQYF	TGTGCCAGCGGGCGCCTGGAGACCCAGTACTTC
TRBV13	NA	18	TRBD2	TRBJ2-2	CASSSPPAGAADTGELFF	TGTGCCAGCAGCTCACCCCCCGCGGGAGCAGCGGACACCGGGGAGCTGTTTTTT
TRBV3-1/TRBV3-2	NA	17	TRBD1	TRBJ1-2	CASRKGGQSNLGYGYTF	TGTGCCAGCAGAAAAGGGGGACAGAGCAATCTGGGCTATGGCTACACCTTC
TRBV7-9	NA	14	NA	TRBJ2-7	CASSTGNRGYEQYF	TGTGCCAGCAGTACGGGTAACCGGGGCTACGAGCAGTACTTC
TRBV11-2	NA	12	NA	TRBJ2-3	CASSFNYGTQYF	TGTGCCAGCAGCTTTAATTACGGTACGCAGTATTTT
TRBV6-5	NA	13	NA	TRBJ1-3	CASMVASGNTIYF	TGTGCCAGCATGGTGGCTTCTGGAAACACCATATATTTT